This TCR beta chain is from a study of shared clonotypes between healthy human individuals. Investigators spread the genomic DNA of each subset evenly over several immunoSEQ plates. Produced via immunoSEQ multiplex PCR; TCRdb's table is partial and in-frame only. The table shows roughly 500,000 clones, with roughly 95% occurring only once. This CDR3 spans 15 amino acids. Germline CDR1 and CDR2: SNHLY and FYNNEI. V was pared by 4 bases and J by 0 bases, with 10 bases between. The sequenced sample was naive CD4+ T cells sorted from blood. Subset defined: CD45RA+ positively selected. This rearrangement joins TRBV2 to TRBJ2-1; possible D gene TRBD1, 5 bases. This clonotype was sampled from a woman in her 30s in good health. The CDR3 spells CASSGQLSSYNEQFF. The CDR3 DNA sequence: TGTGCCAGCAGTGGACAGTTAAGCTCCTACAATGAGCAGTTCTTC.